This T cell receptor beta chain was documented in a study of T cell repertoires in cytomegalovirus infection. This clonotype was seen only a few times. TCRdb redid the calling of the reads with MiXCR, one entry per CDR3 protein. This table has around 550,000 distinct CDR3 sequences, about 30% appearing once. Trimming shortened V by 2 bases and J by 12 bases, and 11 bases separated the two germline ends. Germline V gene lookup returns CDR1 SGHVS and CDR2 FNYEAQ. The CDR3 is 12 residues long. The chain links TRBV7-6 to TRBJ2-1; D is unresolved. This receptor was identified in a human donor in good health (CMV status not recorded). Some clones in this sample may be carry-over from other donors' samples. The sequenced material came from PBMCs. For the CDR3, the DNA is TGTGCCAGCAGCTTATCGATGGTTGGGCAGTTCTTC. Amino acids: CASSLSMVGQFF.